This T cell receptor (beta chain) was documented in a study of radiotherapy plus CTLA-4 blockade in lung cancer. Sequencing was performed with immunoSEQ multiplex PCR; in TCRdb, only in-frame clones are kept and a portion is missing. The sample holds tens of thousands of clones; roughly 84% are singletons and the top ten take 6.5% to 9%. Germline loops: CDR1 MDHEN, CDR2 SYDVKM. This CDR3 spans 16 amino acids. J lost 1 base, V lost 3 bases, and 3 bases had no gene match. The sample was peripheral blood, taken from a patient treated with radiotherapy plus ipilimumab. V and J are TRBV28 and TRBJ2-2, with TRBD1 identical over 9 bases. This sequence originates from a human donor with non-small cell lung cancer whose response to radiotherapy plus ipilimumab could not be evaluated. CDR3 in DNA: TGTGCCAGCAGTTTGTGGGGACAGGGGAACACCGGGGAGCTGTTTTTT. Protein product: CASSLWGQGNTGELFF.